What follows are 13 T cell receptor beta chains derived from one specimen sequenced in a study of memory CD4+ T cells and cytomegalovirus serostatus. Only in-frame clones appear in the TCRdb table, and some are missing; sequencing was by immunoSEQ multiplex PCR. The table shows under 80,000 clones, with approximately 78% occurring only once. The sort gate was single viable CD3+CD4+CD8-CD45RO+ cells for memory CD4+ T cells. Sequenced: memory CD4+ T cells from blood. The receptor source for this set is an adult in good health and CMV-seronegative.

The chain couples TRBV5-1 to TRBJ1-2, with 8 nucleotides matching TRBD1. V was pared by 2 bases and J by 7 bases, with 10 bases of the junction left unmatched. This CDR3 is built from 15 residues. CDR1 and CDR2 (germline): SGHRS, YFSETQ. The CDR3 is CASSLMAGQGGGYTF. CDR3 sequence (DNA): TGCGCCAGCAGCTTAATGGCAGGACAGGGTGGTGGCTACACCTTC.

The rearrangement uses TRBV18 and TRBJ2-2; no clear D. The CDR3 contains 14 residues. The germline V gene has CDR1 KGHSH and CDR2 LQKENI. Trimming removed 6 bases from V and 2 bases from J, with 10 bases in between. CDR3 DNA: TGTGCCAGCTCTTCGACAACTAACACCGGGGAGCTGTTTTTT. Its protein product is CASSSTTNTGELFF.

The genes are TRBV4-2 and TRBJ2-5; D is possibly TRBD2 (5 bases). The germline gives CDR1 LGHNA, CDR2 YNFKEQ. Trimming took off 1 base at V and 5 bases at J, with 8 bases between the two ends. The CDR3 is 13 amino acids. The CDR3 DNA reads TGTGCCAGCAGCCAAGGGGCGGGCGAGACCCAGTACTTC. Translating it yields CASSQGAGETQYF.

The V gene is TRBV7-9, the J gene TRBJ2-7; D possibly corresponds to TRBD1 (6 bases). This CDR3 region has 14 residues. CDR1 is SEHNR and CDR2 is FQNEAQ in the germline V gene (reference sequence). V was cut by 4 bases and J by 2 bases, with 12 bases left in between. CDR3 nucleotide sequence: TGTGCCAGCAGCTCCTACAGGGAAGCCTACGAGCAGTACTTC. Translation gives CASSSYREAYEQYF.

The chain is built from TRBV9 and TRBJ2-6; the D gene could be TRBD1 or TRBD2 (5 bases each). Trimming cost V 4 bases and J 1 base, with 18 bases left between them. There are 18 residues in the CDR3. Germline V gene data show CDR1 as SGDLS and CDR2 as YYNGEE. CDR3 protein: CASSPSTLWGSGANVLTF. The CDR3 bases are TGTGCCAGCAGCCCCAGTACCTTATGGGGGTCTGGGGCCAACGTCCTGACTTTC.

There are a few counts of this clone. The rearrangement uses TRBV7-3 and TRBJ1-1; D ambiguous. The germline V gene has CDR1 SGHTA and CDR2 FQGTGA. This CDR3 is built from 13 residues. V lost 1 base and J 2 bases, leaving 5 bases between the germline ends. The CDR3 is CASSLSRNTEAFF. CDR3 bases: TGTGCCAGCAGCTTAAGTCGAAACACTGAAGCTTTCTTT.

The chain uses TRBV4-1 and TRBJ2-7; D tentatively reads TRBD1 or TRBD2 (7 bases each). Trimming shortened V by 1 base and J by 4 bases, and 14 bases separated the two germline ends. CDR1 and CDR2 from the germline V gene are MGHRA and YSYEKL. The CDR3 contains 15 residues. CDR3 sequence: CASSQAAGQSYEQYF. DNA for the CDR3: TGCGCCAGCAGCCAAGCAGCGGGACAGTCGTACGAGCAGTACTTC.

The gene calls are TRBV2 and TRBJ2-7; 7 nucleotides align to TRBD1. The CDR3 has 14 amino acids. The germline CDR1 and CDR2 sequences are SNHLY and FYNNEI. The junction had 10 bases not matched to a gene; V was cut back by 6 bases and J by 5 bases. The CDR3 nucleotides are TGTGCCAGCAGCGGAGACAGGGTAGTCAACGAGCAGTACTTC. Its protein is CASSGDRVVNEQYF. The variable domain in full, completed from reference TRBV2 and TRBJ2-7, reads EPEVTQTPSHQVTQMGQEVILRCVPISNHLYFYWYRQILGQKVEFLVSFYNNEISEKSEIFDDQFSVERPDGSNFTLKIRSTKLEDSAMYFCASSGDRVVNEQYFGPGTRLTVT.

The rearrangement uses TRBV11-3 and TRBJ2-3; no reliable D call. Per germline, CDR1 SGHNT and CDR2 YENEEA. This CDR3 has 13 amino acids. V gave up 5 bases and J gave up 1 base, with 7 bases separating them. In DNA, the CDR3 is TGTGCCAGCAGCCCGTCTGGCACAGATACGCAGTATTTT. It specifies CASSPSGTDTQYF.

The rearrangement uses TRBV29-1 and TRBJ1-2; the D gene is possibly TRBD1 (5 bases). Germline V gene sequence: CDR1 SQVTM, CDR2 ANQGSEA. The CDR3 covers 14 residues. Trimming shortened V by 7 bases and J by 2 bases, and 17 bases separated the two germline ends. The CDR3 DNA follows: TGCAGCGCTGAGGCCGACAGCGAAAACTATGGCTACACCTTC. Protein: CSAEADSENYGYTF.

This chain connects TRBV6-5 to TRBJ1-5; TRBD1 aligns across 9 bases. The CDR3 is made up of 15 amino acids. V shed 5 bases and J 3 bases; nucleotides not matched to a gene: 5. Germline V gene lookup returns CDR1 MNHEY and CDR2 SVGAGI. Here the CDR3 reads CASSPGTGINQPQHF. DNA for the CDR3: TGTGCCAGCAGTCCCGGGACAGGGATCAATCAGCCCCAGCATTTT.

The genes are TRBV7-8 and TRBJ2-7; D is possibly TRBD2 (6 bases). The V end lost 3 bases, the J end lost 1 base, and 10 bases lay between the germline ends. The CDR3 spans 14 residues. Germline CDR1 is SGHVS and CDR2 is FQNEAQ. Here the CDR3 reads CASSFNSGSYEQYF. CDR3 bases: TGTGCCAGCAGCTTTAATAGCGGTTCCTACGAGCAGTACTTC.

The V and J genes are TRBV2 and TRBJ2-7; D remains unclear. The CDR3 loop spans 11 amino acids. Germline lookup yields CDR1 SNHLY and CDR2 FYNNEI. Trimming removed 7 bases from V and 2 bases from J, with 6 bases in between. The CDR3 nucleotides read TGTGCCAGCACCCGGGCCTACGAGCAGTACTTC. It is translated as CASTRAYEQYF. Based on the CDR3 plus reference TRBV2 and TRBJ2-7, the full variable domain is EPEVTQTPSHQVTQMGQEVILRCVPISNHLYFYWYRQILGQKVEFLVSFYNNEISEKSEIFDDQFSVERPDGSNFTLKIRSTKLEDSAMYFCASTRAYEQYFGPGTRLTVT.